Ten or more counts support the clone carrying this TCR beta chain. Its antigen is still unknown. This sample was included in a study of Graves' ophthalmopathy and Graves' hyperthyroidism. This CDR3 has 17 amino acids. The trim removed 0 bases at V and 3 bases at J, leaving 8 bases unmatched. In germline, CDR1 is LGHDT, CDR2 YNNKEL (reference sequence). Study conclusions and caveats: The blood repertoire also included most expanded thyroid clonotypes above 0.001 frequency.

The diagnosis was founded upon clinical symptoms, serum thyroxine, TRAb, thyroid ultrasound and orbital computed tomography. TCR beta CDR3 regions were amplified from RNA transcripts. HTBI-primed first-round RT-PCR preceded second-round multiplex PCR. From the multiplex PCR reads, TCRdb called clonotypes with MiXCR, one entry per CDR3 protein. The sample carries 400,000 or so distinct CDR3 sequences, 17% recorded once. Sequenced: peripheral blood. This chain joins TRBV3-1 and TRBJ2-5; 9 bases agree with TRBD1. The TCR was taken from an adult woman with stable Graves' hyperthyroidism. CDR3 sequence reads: CASSQDPRTGAKETQYF. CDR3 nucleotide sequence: TGTGCCAGCAGCCAAGACCCACGGACAGGGGCGAAAGAGACCCAGTACTTC.